This T cell receptor beta chain was obtained from a study of T cell responses to AZD1222 COVID-19 vaccine. Study conclusions and caveats: Unmutated variant regions are reportedly the target of nearly half of TCRs that are spike-specific. Of the AZD1222 recipients, only 5 to 7 were seropositive at baseline. Sampled repertoires all dated from after the peak T cell response. There were vaccine-associated CD4 TCRs across spike, dominant at 160-218 and 743-854.

Clones were sequenced by immunoSEQ multiplex PCR, and TCRdb holds only the in-frame ones, with some missing. The sample carries roughly 120,000 clones, around 87% recorded once. This clone is a singleton in its sample. Its antigen is still unknown. This CDR3 region has 15 residues. Trimming took 3 bases from V and 4 from J, leaving 15 bases between them. Germline assignment: CDR1 LNHDA and CDR2 SQIVND (reference sequence). The source is an adult in good health. Sequences were derived from peripheral blood, sampled on day 0 of AZD1222 vaccination. V and J are TRBV19 and TRBJ1-1; D remains unclear. The CDR3 is CASSILRPLGTEAFF. The CDR3 DNA sequence: TGTGCCAGTAGTATTCTCCGCCCCCTCGGCACTGAAGCTTTCTTT. Variable domain in full (rest from reference TRBV19 and TRBJ1-1): DGGITQSPKYLFRKEGQNVTLSCEQNLNHDAMYWYRQDPGQGLRLIYYSQIVNDFQKGDIAEGYSVSREKKESFPLTVTSAQKNPTAFYLCASSILRPLGTEAFFGQGTRLTVV.